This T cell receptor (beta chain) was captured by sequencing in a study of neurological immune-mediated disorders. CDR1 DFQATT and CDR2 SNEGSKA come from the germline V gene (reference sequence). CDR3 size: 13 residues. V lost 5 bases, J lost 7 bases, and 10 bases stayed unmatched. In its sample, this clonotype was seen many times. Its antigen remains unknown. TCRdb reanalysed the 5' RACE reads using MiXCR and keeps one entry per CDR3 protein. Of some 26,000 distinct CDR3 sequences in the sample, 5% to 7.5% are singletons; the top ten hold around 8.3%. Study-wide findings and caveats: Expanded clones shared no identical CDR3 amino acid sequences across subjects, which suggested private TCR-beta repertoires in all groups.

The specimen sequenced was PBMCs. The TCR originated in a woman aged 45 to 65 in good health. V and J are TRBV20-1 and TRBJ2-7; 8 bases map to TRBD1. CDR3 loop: CSAPRQGAWEQYF. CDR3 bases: TGCAGTGCTCCCCGCCAGGGGGCGTGGGAGCAGTACTTC.